This T cell receptor (beta chain) was observed in a study of blood T cell repertoires in COVID-19. Background on the study: Collection of acute and convalescent COVID-19 samples took place in the United States, Italy and Spain. PBMCs, B-cell-depleted T cells, or T cells were the source of the cDNA or gDNA that made up the material.

In the authors' workflow: Amplification with reference gene primers provided the estimates of nucleated cell counts. Produced via immunoSEQ multiplex PCR; TCRdb's table is partial and in-frame only. From that table come the V and J calls and clone size; the DNA was used to work out D and trimming. The table shows about 160,000 clones, with roughly 80% occurring only once. V lost 5 bases to trimming and J lost 5 bases; unmatched junction nucleotides: 21. The CDR3 is 21 residues long. The germline V gene encodes CDR1 LNHDA and CDR2 SQIVND (reference sequence). The sample taken for sequencing was peripheral blood. The source is a man aged 65 to 85 with acute or convalescent COVID-19. The J gene is TRBJ2-1, the V gene TRBV19; TRBD2 matches 13 bases. CDR3 in amino acids: CASSFRHRTEGLAGRNNEQFF. DNA of the CDR3: TGTGCCAGTAGTTTCAGGCACAGGACGGAGGGACTAGCGGGGAGAAACAATGAGCAGTTCTTC.